This T cell receptor (beta chain) comes out of a study of PD-1 blockade in classical Hodgkin lymphoma. Study-wide results and caveats: Baseline diversity in complete responders resembled that of newly diagnosed patients.

The protocol was immunoSEQ multiplex PCR, while the TCRdb copy is restricted to in-frame clones and leaves out a portion. The sample has 31,000 or so clones; around 68% are singletons. In regard to this clone: The antigen is unknown.

The time point here: cycle 4 day 1 (C4D1), after 5 to 7 weeks of nivolumab. Each patient's relapse followed autologous stem cell transplantation, and brentuximab vedotin exposure varied. Germline-derived CDR1 and CDR2 are SNHLY and FYNNEI. This CDR3 spans 12 amino acids. V was shortened by 7 bases and J by 7 bases, with 11 bases between the two germline ends. Sequenced material: peripheral blood mononuclear cells (PBMCs), taken before the fourth cycle of nivolumab. The V gene is TRBV2, the J gene TRBJ2-1, with a possible D match to TRBD2 (5 bases). This receptor was identified in a human donor with classical Hodgkin lymphoma. Here the CDR3 DNA reads TGTGCCAGCAATGAGGGTACGAATGAGCAGTTCTTC. Amino acid sequence: CASNEGTNEQFF.